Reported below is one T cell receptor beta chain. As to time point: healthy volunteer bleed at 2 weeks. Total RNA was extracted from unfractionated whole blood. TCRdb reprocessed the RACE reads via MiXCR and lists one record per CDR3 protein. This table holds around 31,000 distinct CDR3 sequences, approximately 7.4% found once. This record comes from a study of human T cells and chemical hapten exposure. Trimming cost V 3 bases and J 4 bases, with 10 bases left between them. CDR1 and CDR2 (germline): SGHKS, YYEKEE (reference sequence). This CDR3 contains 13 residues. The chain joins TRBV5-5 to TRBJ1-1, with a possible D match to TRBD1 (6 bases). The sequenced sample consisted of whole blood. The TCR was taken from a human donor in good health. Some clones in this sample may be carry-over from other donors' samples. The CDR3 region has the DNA TGTGCCAGCAGCTGGACAGATTCCACTGAAGCTTTCTTT. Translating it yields CASSWTDSTEAFF.